These 32 T cell receptor beta chains originate from one sample sequenced in a study of blood T cell repertoires in COVID-19. TCRdb's copy holds only in-frame clones and misses some; the assay was immunoSEQ multiplex PCR. This sample has approximately 220,000 clones; around 82% occur once, and the top ten carry about 2.5%. The material sequenced was peripheral blood. These TCRs come from a woman between 35 and 50 years old with active or convalescent COVID-19.

J is TRBJ2-1 and V is TRBV5-5; TRBD2 agrees at 8 bases. Germline CDR1 is SGHKS and CDR2 is YYEKEE (reference sequence). CDR3 length equals 15 residues. V shed 5 bases and J 7 bases; nucleotides not matched to a gene: 11. The CDR3 loop reads CASRFRAGAGNEQFF. DNA for the CDR3: TGTGCCAGCAGGTTTAGAGCGGGAGCGGGGAATGAGCAGTTCTTC.

The chain joins TRBV4-1 to TRBJ1-1, with D unresolved. This CDR3 region has 14 residues. The V gene's germline CDR1 is MGHRA and CDR2 YSYEKL. The V and J ends lost 4 bases and 4 bases respectively, with 13 bases between them. CDR3 region: CASSRPTEGTEAFF. The CDR3 DNA reads as TGCGCCAGCAGCCGCCCCACGGAGGGCACTGAAGCTTTCTTT.

V and J are TRBV15 and TRBJ2-1, with D maybe TRBD2 (7 bases). V lost 0 bases, J lost 15 bases, and 21 bases lay in between. CDR3 size: 15 residues. CDR1 and CDR2 from the germline V gene are LNHNV and YYDKDF (reference sequence). CDR3 coding DNA: TGTGCCACCAGCAGAGATAGGGGGGAGGGCTCAAAGGGGTTCTTC. Translation: CATSRDRGEGSKGFF.

This sequence joins TRBV30 and TRBJ1-1; 9 bases map to TRBD1. The CDR3 contains 15 residues. The junction had 8 bases not matched to a gene; V was cut back by 1 base and J by 5 bases. CDR1 and CDR2 from the germline V gene are GTSNPN and SVGIG (reference sequence). The CDR3 nucleotides read TGTGCCTGGAGTGCAAACAGGGGGCTGGGAACTGAAGCTTTCTTT. The encoded protein is CAWSANRGLGTEAFF.

The chain combines TRBV5-1 with TRBJ1-2; the match to TRBD1 covers 7 bases. Trimming at V came to 7 bases and at J to 5 bases, leaving 20 bases not matched to a gene. Germline V gene lookup returns CDR1 SGHRS and CDR2 YFSETQ. CDR3 length equals 17 residues. This CDR3 is CASRETAGTESGYGYTF. CDR3 nucleotides: TGCGCCAGCCGCGAAACGGCAGGGACAGAAAGTGGGTATGGCTACACCTTC.

The gene calls are TRBV28 and TRBJ1-6, with 7 bases aligning to TRBD1. Germline-derived CDR1 and CDR2 are MDHEN and SYDVKM. V dropped 7 bases and J dropped 4; count of bases not matched to a gene: 4. CDR3 size: 14 residues. In nucleotides, the CDR3 is TGTGCCAGCATAGGGGGCTATTATAATTCACCCCTCCACTTT. Protein sequence: CASIGGYYNSPLHF.

The genes are TRBV7-2 and TRBJ2-2; perhaps TRBD2 as D (5 bases). CDR1 SGHTA and CDR2 FQGNSA come from the germline V gene. V gave up 10 bases and J gave up 4 bases, with 19 bases separating them. The CDR3 has 15 residues. DNA for the CDR3: TGTGCCACCTTGGCTGGGAGCAGGAGCACCGGGGAGCTGTTTTTT. It translates to CATLAGSRSTGELFF.

The chain combines TRBV24-1 with TRBJ2-5; 9 bases map to TRBD2. V gave up 6 bases and J gave up 5 bases; unmatched junction bases: 6. The CDR3 extends over 14 amino acids. Germline CDR1 is KGHDR and CDR2 is SFDVKD. CDR3 loop: CATSPSGNRETQYF. DNA of the CDR3: TGTGCCACCAGTCCTAGCGGGAATCGGGAGACCCAGTACTTC.

The CDR3 DNA follows: TGCAGCGTTGAGATCCCTCCAGCGATCACAGATACGCAGTATTTT. Protein sequence: CSVEIPPAITDTQYF. The chain has TRBV29-1 and TRBJ2-3; no firm D call. Germline V gene lookup returns CDR1 SQVTM and CDR2 ANQGSEA. The CDR3 contains 15 residues. V shed 3 bases and J shed 2 bases, with 15 bases lying between them.

V usage is TRBV7-9 and J usage is TRBJ1-6, with TRBD1 identical over 9 bases. The germline gives CDR1 SEHNR, CDR2 FQNEAQ (reference sequence). J was trimmed by 7 bases and V by 6 bases; bases with no gene match: 4. The CDR3 extends over 14 amino acids. The CDR3, as DNA: TGTGCCAGCAGTACCGGGACAGGGAATTCACCCCTCCACTTT. This translates into CASSTGTGNSPLHF.

This clone has only a few counts. The genes are TRBV2 and TRBJ1-6, with a weak D call TRBD1 (6 bases). Germline V lookup: CDR1 SNHLY, CDR2 FYNNEI. CDR3 length equals 13 residues. The V gene lost 6 bases and the J gene lost 10 bases, with 13 bases spanning the gap. CDR3 in amino acids: CASRTGFESPLHF. Written as DNA, the CDR3 is TGTGCCAGCAGAACAGGGTTTGAATCACCCCTCCACTTT.

This rearrangement joins TRBV4-3 to TRBJ2-7, with 9 bases identical to TRBD1. The CDR3 has 14 amino acids. Germline lookup yields CDR1 LGHNA and CDR2 YSLEER. Germline trimming cut 0 bases from V and 8 bases from J; bases unmatched to any gene: 5. CDR3 loop: CASSQDRTGDKQYF. The CDR3 bases are TGCGCCAGCAGCCAAGATAGGACAGGGGATAAGCAGTACTTC.

The rearrangement links TRBV7-9 to TRBJ1-2; 8 nucleotides match TRBD1. The CDR3 runs to 15 residues. The germline CDR1 and CDR2 sequences are SEHNR and FQNEAQ (reference sequence). The trim removed 4 bases at V and 6 bases at J, leaving 10 bases unmatched. CDR3 protein: CASSSGTGSTDGYTF. The CDR3 DNA follows: TGTGCCAGCAGCTCCGGGACAGGCTCCACCGATGGCTACACCTTC.

Concerning this clone itself: The sample has other DNA sequences that encode this CDR3 too. V is TRBV19 and J is TRBJ1-5, with 9 bases that match TRBD1. The junction had 3 bases not matched to a gene; V was cut back by 2 bases and J by 4 bases. The CDR3 has 15 residues. Germline V CDR1 and CDR2: LNHDA, SQIVND (reference sequence). CDR3 amino acids: CASSITGGGNQPQHF. In nucleotides, the CDR3 is TGTGCCAGTAGTATAACAGGGGGCGGGAATCAGCCCCAGCATTTT.

V usage is TRBV2 and J usage is TRBJ1-2; D remains unclear. The V and J ends lost 6 bases and 2 bases respectively, with 10 bases between them. Germline V gene lookup returns CDR1 SNHLY and CDR2 FYNNEI. The CDR3 has 13 residues. This CDR3 is CASRTNGNYGYTF. CDR3 DNA: TGTGCCAGCAGGACAAACGGAAACTATGGCTACACCTTC.

The chain combines TRBV11-2 with TRBJ1-4; a possible D gene is TRBD1 (5 bases). This CDR3 contains 15 residues. V lost 1 base and J 7 bases, leaving 13 bases between the germline ends. Germline V gene lookup returns CDR1 SGHAT and CDR2 FQNNGV. This CDR3 is CASSLGQGRGEKLFF. For the CDR3, the DNA is TGTGCCAGCAGCTTAGGTCAGGGTAGGGGTGAAAAACTGTTTTTT.

The chain uses TRBV24-1 and TRBJ1-2; the match to TRBD1 covers 12 bases. Trimming at V came to 3 bases and at J to 7 bases, leaving 8 bases not matched to a gene. Germline loops: CDR1 KGHDR, CDR2 SFDVKD. This CDR3 is built from 16 residues. This CDR3 is CATSDPGTGGVFGYTF. Written as DNA, the CDR3 is TGTGCCACCAGTGATCCCGGGACAGGGGGCGTGTTTGGCTACACCTTC.

The chain combines TRBV4-2 with TRBJ1-3, with 9 bases identical to TRBD1. The CDR3 contains 16 residues. Losses at the gene ends were 3 bases for V and 3 bases for J; bases not matched to a gene: 6. Germline V CDR1 and CDR2: LGHNA, YNFKEQ. The CDR3: CASSQGQGLGGNTIYF. The CDR3 bases are TGTGCCAGCAGCCAGGGACAGGGTTTAGGTGGAAACACCATATATTTT.

The chain employs TRBV19 and TRBJ2-7, with 10 bases identical to TRBD1. There are 15 residues in the CDR3. From germline, CDR1 is LNHDA and CDR2 SQIVND (reference sequence). Unmatched junction bases numbered 8, after V lost 5 bases and J lost 4 bases. CDR3 nucleotide sequence: TGTGCCAGTAGTTCGGGACAGGGGCTACCTTACGAGCAGTACTTC. It codes for CASSSGQGLPYEQYF.

This clone was seen a few times. The chain employs TRBV13 and TRBJ1-6, with D hard to call. CDR1 PRHDT and CDR2 FYEKMQ come from the germline V gene (reference sequence). The germline V and J ends were trimmed by 2 bases and 7 bases, with 3 bases remaining between them. The CDR3 runs to 12 residues. The CDR3 spells CASSLRNSPLHF. The CDR3, as DNA: TGTGCCAGCAGCTTACGGAATTCACCCCTCCACTTT.

The chain uses TRBV2 and TRBJ2-1; D might be TRBD1 (7 bases). CDR3 length: 15 amino acids. V dropped 4 bases and J dropped 0 bases, with 10 bases sitting between them. Germline loops: CDR1 SNHLY, CDR2 FYNNEI. In nucleotides, the CDR3 is TGTGCCAGCAGTGTCAGGGGGGCCTCCTACAATGAGCAGTTCTTC. Translation gives CASSVRGASYNEQFF.

The chain uses TRBV27 and TRBJ2-5, with TRBD2 matching over 10 bases. The CDR3 loop spans 15 amino acids. Trimming took 0 bases from V and 5 from J; bases not matched to a gene: 3. Looked up from germline, CDR1 is MNHEY and CDR2 is SMNVEV (reference sequence). In DNA, the CDR3 is TGTGCCAGCAGTTTATCTTTTAGCGGGGGGGAGACCCAGTACTTC. It specifies CASSLSFSGGETQYF.

The chain links TRBV5-1 to TRBJ1-6, with TRBD1 matching over 8 bases. This CDR3 has 14 residues. Trimming cost V 5 bases and J 10 bases; bases outside gene matches: 8. The germline V gene encodes CDR1 SGHRS and CDR2 YFSETQ. The CDR3 DNA sequence: TGCGCCAGCAGGTCGGACAGGGTAGGGTCACCCCTCCACTTT. Encoded protein: CASRSDRVGSPLHF.

The chain links TRBV11-2 to TRBJ1-2; 8 positions match TRBD1. Germline values: CDR1 SGHAT, CDR2 FQNNGV. CDR3 length: 13 residues. V was pared by 5 bases and J by 8 bases, with 7 bases of the junction left unmatched. The CDR3 DNA reads TGTGCCAGCAGCCTGGACAGGGAAGGCGGCTACACCTTC. Protein: CASSLDREGGYTF. Drawing the rest from reference TRBV11-2 and TRBJ1-2, the complete variable domain is EAGVAQSPRYKIIEKRQSVAFWCNPISGHATLYWYQQILGQGPKLLIQFQNNGVVDDSQLPKDRFSAERLKGVDSTLKIQPAKLEDSAVYLCASSLDREGGYTFGSGTRLTVV.

The V call is TRBV7-8, the J call TRBJ1-2; 7 bases fit TRBD1. V gave up 5 bases and J gave up 3 bases; unmatched junction bases: 9. The CDR3 sequence is 15 residues long. CDR1 and CDR2 (germline): SGHVS, FQNEAQ. CDR3 amino acids: CASSLRQGTYYGYTF. As DNA, the CDR3 is TGTGCCAGCAGCCTTCGACAGGGAACCTACTATGGCTACACCTTC.

The chain combines TRBV4-2 with TRBJ1-2; possibly TRBD1 for D (6 bases). This CDR3 is built from 17 residues. Trimming removed 1 base from V and 2 bases from J, with 17 bases in between. The germline V gene encodes CDR1 LGHNA and CDR2 YNFKEQ. Written as DNA, the CDR3 is TGTGCCAGCAGCCAAGGAGGGGGACAACCAGAAAACTATGGCTACACCTTC. This gives the protein CASSQGGGQPENYGYTF.

The chain combines TRBV28 with TRBJ1-2, with TRBD1 matching over 7 bases. Germline trimming cut 6 bases from V and 0 bases from J; bases unmatched to any gene: 7. Germline-derived CDR1 and CDR2 are MDHEN and SYDVKM. The CDR3 spans 15 residues. The CDR3 DNA follows: TGTGCCAGCAGCACCACAGGGGCCGCTAACTATGGCTACACCTTC. Translating gives CASSTTGAANYGYTF.

The chain couples TRBV19 to TRBJ2-3, with 10 bases aligning to TRBD2. Germline values: CDR1 LNHDA, CDR2 SQIVND (reference sequence). V shed 5 bases, J shed 2 bases, and the junction held 4 bases outside the gene matches. This CDR3 has 15 amino acids. The CDR3 here is CASSVLAGITDTQYF. CDR3 nucleotides: TGTGCCAGTAGTGTACTAGCGGGAATCACAGATACGCAGTATTTT.

V is TRBV19 and J is TRBJ1-2; no definite D call. Germline values: CDR1 LNHDA, CDR2 SQIVND (reference sequence). Trimming cost V 6 bases and J 2 bases, with 13 bases left between them. This CDR3 has 14 residues. The CDR3 DNA is TGTGCCAGTAGCGTCGCCCGGGTCAACTATGGCTACACCTTC. The encoded protein is CASSVARVNYGYTF.

J is TRBJ2-7 and V is TRBV6-5, with TRBD1 matching over 10 bases. Germline values: CDR1 MNHEY, CDR2 SVGAGI. This CDR3 comprises 15 residues. Losses at the gene ends were 6 bases for V and 3 bases for J; bases not matched to a gene: 8. CDR3 coding DNA: TGTGCCAGCAGGAAAGTTCGGACAGGGGGCTACGAGCAGTACTTC. Its protein is CASRKVRTGGYEQYF.

V is TRBV7-3 and J is TRBJ1-1; 8 bases match TRBD1. The CDR3 runs to 17 residues. Germline V gives CDR1 SGHTA, CDR2 FQGTGA. The V segment lost 4 bases and the J segment 1 base; nucleotides outside the gene matches: 11. CDR3 sequence: CASSSNPRGLSNTEAFF. The CDR3 coding sequence is TGTGCCAGCAGCTCGAACCCCAGGGGGCTATCGAACACTGAAGCTTTCTTT.

This chain uses TRBV30 with TRBJ2-2, with 9 bases aligning to TRBD2. V was clipped by 3 bases and J by 1 base; unmatched bases: 3. CDR1 GTSNPN and CDR2 SVGIG come from the germline V gene (reference sequence). This CDR3 spans 15 amino acids. The CDR3 is CAWRLAGMNTGELFF. The CDR3 region has the DNA TGTGCCTGGAGACTAGCGGGCATGAACACCGGGGAGCTGTTTTTT. Full variable domain (remainder filled in from reference TRBV30 and TRBJ2-2): SQTIHQWPATLVQPVGSPLSLECTVEGTSNPNLYWYRQAAGRGLQLLFYSVGIGQISSEVPQNLSASRPQDRQFILSSKKLLLSDSGFYLCAWRLAGMNTGELFFGEGSRLTVL.